Shown below are 17 T cell receptor beta chains from a single sample sequenced in a study of B cell selection in AIRE deficiency. Clones were sequenced by immunoSEQ multiplex PCR, and TCRdb holds only the in-frame ones, with some missing. The sample yields 20,000 or so clones, 80% to 95% seen once. Regulatory T cells were sorted as CD4+CD25hiCD127low/negative cells. What was sequenced was CD4+CD25+ Tregs sorted from PBMCs. All receptors derive from a human donor in good health.

The chain recombines TRBV5-4 with TRBJ1-1, with a weak D call TRBD1 (5 bases). CDR3 length equals 14 residues. The germline V gene has CDR1 SGHNT and CDR2 YYREEE (reference sequence). The V end lost 4 bases, the J end lost 5 bases, and 15 bases lay between the germline ends. In DNA, the CDR3 is TGTGCCAGCAGCCGGGCCCTAGGGGAGACTGAAGCTTTCTTT. Encoded protein: CASSRALGETEAFF.

This clone showed up just once. The V gene is TRBV27, the J gene TRBJ1-2; tentatively, D is TRBD1 (5 bases). Germline CDR1 reads MNHEY; CDR2 reads SMNVEV (reference sequence). This CDR3 has 14 residues. The V and J ends lost 6 bases and 5 bases respectively, with 16 bases between them. The CDR3 region is CASSTRDGLYGYTF. The DNA of the CDR3 is TGTGCCAGCAGCACCCGGGACGGTCTGTATGGCTACACCTTC.

V is TRBV15 and J is TRBJ2-7; D gene uncertain. The germline V gene has CDR1 LNHNV and CDR2 YYDKDF (reference sequence). The ends were cut back, 0 bases at V and 6 bases at J, with 9 bases in the middle. This CDR3 has 13 residues. The CDR3 nucleotides are TGTGCCACCAGCAGAGATTTTAAGGGCGAGCAGTACTTC. Encoded protein: CATSRDFKGEQYF.

V and J are TRBV4-2 and TRBJ2-2, with 11 nucleotides matching TRBD2. The CDR3 covers 18 residues. Germline lookup yields CDR1 LGHNA and CDR2 YNFKEQ. Trimming took 0 bases from V and 4 from J; bases not matched to a gene: 7. CDR3 protein: CASSQDIAGGPGTGELFF. Here the CDR3 DNA reads TGTGCCAGCAGCCAAGATATAGCGGGGGGGCCGGGCACCGGGGAGCTGTTTTTT.

V and J are TRBV12-5 and TRBJ2-7, with 7 nucleotides matching TRBD1. This CDR3 is built from 15 residues. The V gene's germline CDR1 is LGHNT and CDR2 FRNRAP. V shed 0 bases, J shed 5 bases, and the junction held 7 bases outside the gene matches. The CDR3: CASGLVALRGNEQYF. CDR3 DNA sequence: TGTGCTAGTGGTTTGGTCGCCCTCAGGGGGAACGAGCAGTACTTC. Together with reference TRBV12-5 and TRBJ2-7, the CDR3 gives the full variable domain: DARVTQTPRHKVTEMGQEVTMRCQPILGHNTVFWYRQTMMQGLELLAYFRNRAPLDDSGMPKDRFSAEMPDATLATLKIQPSEPRDSAVYFCASGLVALRGNEQYFGPGTRLTVT.

The chain combines TRBV11-2 with TRBJ2-7; a possible D gene is TRBD2 (5 bases). The CDR3 has 15 residues. The V and J ends lost 0 bases and 2 bases respectively, with 11 bases between them. Germline V gene lookup returns CDR1 SGHAT and CDR2 FQNNGV. CDR3 loop: CASSLDLGLTYEQYF. CDR3 sequence (DNA): TGTGCCAGCAGCTTAGATCTTGGACTGACCTACGAGCAGTACTTC.

The genes are TRBV2 and TRBJ1-5, with D unclear. The CDR3 totals 12 residues. The V end lost 6 bases, the J end lost 2 bases, and 5 bases lay between the germline ends. CDR1 SNHLY and CDR2 FYNNEI come from the germline V gene. In DNA, the CDR3 is TGTGCCAGCAGGGAGGGCAATCAGCCCCAGCATTTT. Translating it yields CASREGNQPQHF. Looking up the rest from reference TRBV2 and TRBJ1-5 gives the full variable domain: EPEVTQTPSHQVTQMGQEVILRCVPISNHLYFYWYRQILGQKVEFLVSFYNNEISEKSEIFDDQFSVERPDGSNFTLKIRSTKLEDSAMYFCASREGNQPQHFGDGTRLSIL.

A few counts support this clone. The chain is built from TRBV29-1 and TRBJ1-1; D is uncertain. Trimming removed 4 bases at V and 0 bases at J, with 6 bases between. The CDR3 has 12 residues. In germline, CDR1 is SQVTM, CDR2 ANQGSEA. The CDR3 region has the DNA TGCAGCGTTGTAGTGATGAACACTGAAGCTTTCTTT. It codes for CSVVVMNTEAFF.

V gene TRBV18 combines with J gene TRBJ2-7; 14 positions match TRBD2. There are 16 residues in the CDR3. V was pared by 5 bases and J by 0 bases, with 3 bases of the junction left unmatched. Germline CDR1 is KGHSH and CDR2 is LQKENI. The CDR3 DNA follows: TGTGCCAGCTCATCGGGACTAGCGGGAGTCTCCTACGAGCAGTACTTC. Amino acid sequence: CASSSGLAGVSYEQYF.

This rearrangement joins TRBV7-3 to TRBJ2-7; TRBD2 agrees at 9 bases. The germline CDR1 and CDR2 sequences are SGHTA and FQGTGA. The CDR3 consists of 15 residues. After removal of 0 bases from V and 5 bases from J, the junction contained 5 bases not matched to a gene. The CDR3 nucleotides are TGTGCCAGCAGCTTAACGGCGAGCGGGAGGAACGAGCAGTACTTC. Translating gives CASSLTASGRNEQYF.

In the case of this clone: The missing conserved phenylalanine or tryptophan at the end of this CDR3 makes a read error likely. The chain employs TRBV7-8 and TRBJ1-2; D call uncertain. The length of the CDR3 is 14 residues. CDR1 is SGHVS and CDR2 is FQNEAQ in the germline V gene. Trimming took 5 bases from V and 5 from J, leaving 15 bases between them. The CDR3 bases are TGTGCCAGCAGCCTGTCAGGAGGGCTATATGGCTACACCCTC. This gives the protein CASSLSGGLYGYTL.

This clone appeared a few times. The chain uses TRBV9 and TRBJ2-1; no firm D call. Germline V gene data show CDR1 as SGDLS and CDR2 as YYNGEE. The V and J ends lost 4 bases and 12 bases respectively, with 14 bases between them. The length of the CDR3 is 12 residues. This CDR3 reads CASSSTLAGQFF. The CDR3 bases are TGTGCCAGCAGCTCCACTCTGGCAGGGCAGTTCTTC.

Only one count was recorded for this clone. The chain has TRBV6-5 and TRBJ2-5; D might be TRBD1 (6 bases). CDR1 and CDR2 from the germline V gene are MNHEY and SVGAGI. The CDR3 length is 13 residues. V was trimmed by 2 bases and J by 5 bases, leaving 9 bases between them. In DNA, the CDR3 is TGTGCCAGCAGTTACGTGCAGGGGGAGACCCAGTACTTC. This translates into CASSYVQGETQYF.

The rearrangement joins TRBV6-5 to TRBJ2-7; the D gene could be TRBD1 or TRBD2 (5 bases each). There are 13 residues in the CDR3. Trimming stripped 0 bases from V and 6 bases from J, with 9 bases between. Germline loops: CDR1 MNHEY, CDR2 SVGAGI. This CDR3 is CASSYSVGVEQYF. CDR3 coding DNA: TGTGCCAGCAGTTACTCAGTGGGGGTCGAGCAGTACTTC.

The rearrangement joins TRBV18 to TRBJ2-7; D uncertain. CDR3 size: 14 residues. The V end lost 5 bases, the J end lost 1 base, and 12 bases lay between the germline ends. Germline V CDR1 and CDR2: KGHSH, LQKENI. CDR3 region: CASSASDGSYEQYF. In nucleotides, the CDR3 is TGTGCCAGCTCAGCCTCGGACGGTTCCTACGAGCAGTACTTC.

J is TRBJ1-1 and V is TRBV25-1; 7 bases fit TRBD1. Germline V gives CDR1 MGHDK, CDR2 SYGVNS. The CDR3 loop spans 16 amino acids. Trimming took 1 base from V and 0 from J; bases not matched to a gene: 5. The CDR3 here is CASSEFGTDMNTEAFF. DNA of the CDR3: TGTGCCAGCAGTGAATTTGGGACAGATATGAACACTGAAGCTTTCTTT.

The chain uses TRBV9 and TRBJ2-2; the D gene is possibly TRBD2 (5 bases). The CDR3 covers 14 residues. The germline gives CDR1 SGDLS, CDR2 YYNGEE. Deletions cut 2 bases from V and 8 bases from J, with 13 bases between. CDR3 sequence: CASSVWQEAGELFF. For the CDR3, the DNA is TGTGCCAGCAGCGTGTGGCAGGAGGCTGGGGAGCTGTTTTTT.